The present T cell receptor (beta chain) was sequenced within a study of T cells expressing NK-cell markers. Study summary: In the group of eight sequenced donors, seven were HCMV-seropositive and one was seronegative. Findings and caveats of the study: Six or seven donors had dominant NKG2C+ clonotypes that comprised about 1.0-7.5% of their CD8+ T cells. A few donors' CD3+CD56-NKG2C+ cells were dominated by the same clonotypes.

Each CDR3 protein gets one entry in TCRdb, which reprocessed the 5' RACE reads and gives no DNA. The table lists roughly 150,000 distinct CDR3 sequences. For this clonotype: Its antigen is as yet unknown.

This CDR3 comprises 14 residues. The origin of this receptor is a man aged 18 to 70 in good health. The rearrangement links TRBV12-3 or TRBV12-4 to TRBJ2-5; the D gene TCRdb calls, TRBD2, cannot be checked with no DNA. The specimen was blood T cells: a sorted CD56 or NKG2C T cell subset, CD4+ or CD8+ T cells, or bulk PBMC T cells (not recorded which). The CDR3 protein is CASSFVREEETQYF.